The clone carrying this T cell receptor beta chain was counted at least ten times. V was trimmed by 5 bases and J by 6 bases, leaving 16 bases between them. This CDR3 contains 15 residues. The germline V gene encodes CDR1 SGHVS and CDR2 FQNEAQ. This specimen belongs to a study of CD8+CD57+ T cells in acquired aplastic anemia. Study in general: Sorted CD4+ and CD8+ cells yielded roughly 3.2 ug of DNA on average.

Sequenced patients had shown CD8+CD57+ cell expansion by flow cytometry. Template material for TCR beta VDJ and CDR3 profiling consisted of genomic DNA. TCRdb itself ran the reads through MiXCR, one entry per CDR3 protein. The sample includes about 120,000 distinct CDR3 sequences, 55% to 70% of them seen just once. The chain has TRBV7-8 and TRBJ2-2; no clear D gene. Sample: sorted CD4+, CD8+, or CD8+CD57+ T cells (not recorded which) from PBMCs. The clonotype was recovered from a human donor with aplastic anemia. The chain's CDR3 is CASSPHENLAGELFF. The CDR3 DNA sequence: TGTGCCAGCAGCCCACACGAAAATTTGGCCGGGGAGCTGTTTTTT.